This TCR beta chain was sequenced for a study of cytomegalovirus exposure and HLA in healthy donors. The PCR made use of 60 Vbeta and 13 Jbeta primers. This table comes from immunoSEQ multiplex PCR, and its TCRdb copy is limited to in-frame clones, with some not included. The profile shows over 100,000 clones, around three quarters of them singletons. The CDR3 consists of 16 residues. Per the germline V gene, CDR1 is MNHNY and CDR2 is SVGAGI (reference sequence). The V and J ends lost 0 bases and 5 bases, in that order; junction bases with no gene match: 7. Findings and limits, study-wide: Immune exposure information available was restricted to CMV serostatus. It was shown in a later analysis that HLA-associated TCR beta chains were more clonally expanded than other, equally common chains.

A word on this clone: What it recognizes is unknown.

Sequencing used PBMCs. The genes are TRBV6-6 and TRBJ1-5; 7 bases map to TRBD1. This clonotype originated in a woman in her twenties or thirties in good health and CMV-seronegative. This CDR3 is CASSYSRGGADQPQHF. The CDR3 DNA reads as TGTGCCAGCAGTTACTCGAGAGGGGGCGCAGATCAGCCCCAGCATTTT.